The rows below give T cell receptor beta chains drawn from one sample of a study of control samples from healthy donors and cancer patients. The data were produced by immunoSEQ multiplex PCR, yet TCRdb's version contains in-frame clones alone and is incomplete. The table lists about 50,000 clones, around nine tenths of them singletons, with just under 0.8% in the top ten. The sample comprised PBMCs. The receptor set was obtained from a man aged 25-45 years with colorectal cancer. Both conserved end residues are part of each CDR3. D genes are given only for firm matches. Clone sizes are given selectively: once, few, many, or a class where the clone is expanded.

CDR3 protein	CDR3 DNA	D gene	clone size	V gene	J gene
CASSLGEGNIQYF	TGTGCCAGCAGCTTGGGGGAAGGAAACATTCAGTACTTC	-	-	TRBV5-6	TRBJ2-4
CASSPLGRDRGTDTQYF	TGTGCCAGCAGCCCCCTGGGGAGGGACAGGGGAACAGATACGCAGTATTTT	TRBD1	-	TRBV11-2	TRBJ2-3
CASSPRDLKNTEAFF	TGTGCCAGCTCACCACGGGACCTCAAGAACACTGAAGCTTTCTTT	-	-	TRBV18	TRBJ1-1
CASSTNRQGVGGNQPQHF	TGTGCCAGCAGCACTAATAGACAGGGGGTTGGCGGCAATCAGCCCCAGCATTTT	TRBD1	-	TRBV6-2/TRBV6-3	TRBJ1-5
CASSRGQGRMDGYTF	TGTGCCAGCAGCCGAGGACAGGGGAGAATGGATGGCTACACCTTC	TRBD1	-	TRBV5-4	TRBJ1-2
CASSLLRLAGGNEQFF	TGTGCCAGCAGCTTATTGAGGCTAGCGGGTGGCAATGAGCAGTTCTTC	TRBD2	-	TRBV11-2	TRBJ2-1
CASRTGSNQPQHF	TGTGCCAGCAGGACAGGGTCCAATCAGCCCCAGCATTTT	TRBD1	-	TRBV12-3/TRBV12-4	TRBJ1-5
CASSQVLGYNEQFF	TGTGCCAGCAGCCAAGTACTGGGGTACAATGAGCAGTTCTTC	-	-	TRBV14	TRBJ2-1
CASSGALGVGNQPQHF	TGTGCCAGCAGTGGGGCCCTAGGGGTGGGGAATCAGCCCCAGCATTTT	-	-	TRBV6-1	TRBJ1-5
CASSSLEGGMVYGYTF	TGCGCCAGCAGCTCCCTGGAGGGAGGGATGGTCTATGGCTACACCTTC	-	-	TRBV5-1	TRBJ1-2
CSVEEGDGYTF	TGCAGCGTTGAAGAGGGGGACGGCTACACCTTC	-	-	TRBV29-1	TRBJ1-2
CATSRDFGGWEQPQHF	TGTGCCACCAGCAGAGATTTTGGAGGGTGGGAGCAGCCCCAGCATTTT	-	-	TRBV15	TRBJ1-5
CASSEEDSGANVLTF	TGTGCCAGCAGTGAAGAGGACTCTGGGGCCAACGTCCTGACTTTC	-	-	TRBV6-1	TRBJ2-6
CASSPTQAGAGGANVLTF	TGTGCCAGCAGCCCCACCCAAGCTGGGGCGGGTGGGGCCAACGTCCTGACTTTC	-	-	TRBV9	TRBJ2-6
CASSRGTDLGAFF	TGTGCCAGCAGCCGCGGGACAGACCTAGGGGCTTTCTTT	TRBD1	-	TRBV4-2	TRBJ1-1
CASSEGDSYNEQFF	TGCGCCAGCAGTGAAGGGGACTCTTACAATGAGCAGTTCTTC	-	-	TRBV10-2	TRBJ2-1
CASSQDPGVGQPQHF	TGTGCCAGCAGCCAAGACCCCGGGGTGGGGCAGCCCCAGCATTTT	-	-	TRBV4-2	TRBJ1-5
CASSMESGHSYSLNYGYTF	TGTGCCAGTAGTATGGAGTCGGGACACTCCTATAGCCTCAACTATGGCTACACCTTC	-	-	TRBV19	TRBJ1-2
CATSDSGTGLNTEAFF	TGTGCCACCAGTGATTCCGGGACAGGGTTGAACACTGAAGCTTTCTTT	TRBD1	-	TRBV24-1	TRBJ1-1
CASSTGTGSYEQYF	TGTGCCAGCAGCACCGGGACAGGGTCCTACGAGCAGTACTTC	TRBD1	once	TRBV7-9	TRBJ2-7
CASSINTEAFF	TGTGCCAGCAGTATCAACACTGAAGCTTTCTTT	-	few	TRBV2	TRBJ1-1
CASSQFPGTGIGTQYF	TGCGCCAGCAGCCAATTCCCCGGGACGGGGATAGGGACCCAGTACTTC	-	few	TRBV4-1	TRBJ2-5
CASSQELRGPSSYEQYF	TGCGCCAGCAGCCAAGAGCTTAGAGGACCGAGCTCCTACGAGCAGTACTTC	-	-	TRBV4-3	TRBJ2-7
CASSVLGGQGGSTGELFF	TGTGCCAGCAGCGTGCTCGGAGGACAGGGGGGGAGCACCGGGGAGCTGTTTTTT	TRBD1	-	TRBV9	TRBJ2-2
CASNMVGGNRSPLHF	TGTGCCAGCAATATGGTGGGGGGAAACCGTTCACCCCTCCACTTT	-	-	TRBV6-6	TRBJ1-6
CASSQGTDQGGYGYTF	TGCGCCAGCAGCCAAGGAACAGACCAAGGGGGATATGGCTACACCTTC	-	-	TRBV4-3	TRBJ1-2
CASSFGANTEAFF	TGTGCCAGCAGTTTCGGAGCGAACACTGAAGCTTTCTTT	-	-	TRBV6-2/TRBV6-3	TRBJ1-1
CASSKDGCQGAGEQYF	TGTGCCAGCAGCAAAGATGGTTGTCAGGGGGCAGGCGAGCAGTACTTC	-	-	TRBV21-1	TRBJ2-7
CASRGGGGRTDTQYF	TGTGCCAGCAGAGGGGGCGGGGGGAGGACAGATACGCAGTATTTT	-	-	TRBV2	TRBJ2-3
CSASRQGVLAEAFF	TGCAGTGCTAGTCGGCAGGGGGTCTTAGCTGAAGCTTTCTTT	TRBD1	-	TRBV20-1	TRBJ1-1
CASSLASGGGVFTDTQYF	TGTGCCAGCAGCTTAGCAAGTGGTGGTGGGGTATTCACAGATACGCAGTATTTT	-	once	TRBV7-9	TRBJ2-3
CASSSMRGQDGYTF	TGTGCCAGCAGTTCTATGAGAGGACAGGATGGCTACACCTTC	TRBD1	-	TRBV27	TRBJ1-2
CASRGGTEAFF	TGTGCCAGCAGGGGTGGGACTGAAGCTTTCTTT	-	-	TRBV12-3/TRBV12-4	TRBJ1-1
CAISESVVANEKLFF	TGTGCCATCAGTGAGTCGGTGGTGGCTAATGAAAAACTGTTTTTT	-	-	TRBV10-3	TRBJ1-4
CASGLVRGTQYF	TGTGCTAGTGGTTTGGTTCGGGGTACGCAGTATTTT	-	-	TRBV12-5	TRBJ2-3
CASSLGGGLSTEAFF	TGTGCCAGCAGCTTAGGGGGGGGGCTGAGCACTGAAGCTTTCTTT	-	-	TRBV11-2	TRBJ1-1
CASSLFGGSAGNTIYF	TGTGCCAGCAGCTTATTCGGAGGTAGCGCTGGAAACACCATATATTTT	-	-	TRBV7-2	TRBJ1-3
CASSYAGKYGYTF	TGTGCCAGCAGTTACGCGGGAAAATATGGCTACACCTTC	-	once	TRBV6-6	TRBJ1-2
CASSQGNRRLQTDTQYF	TGTGCCAGCAGCCAAGGGAATCGGCGCCTCCAAACAGATACGCAGTATTTT	-	-	TRBV3-1/TRBV3-2	TRBJ2-3
CASSPTRTTYEQYF	TGTGCCAGCAGCCCTACTAGGACTACCTACGAGCAGTACTTC	-	-	TRBV7-9	TRBJ2-7
CASSQPRQAVAKTGTEAFF	TGCGCCAGCAGCCAACCCCGACAGGCCGTCGCCAAAACGGGCACTGAAGCTTTCTTT	-	once	TRBV4-1	TRBJ1-1
CASSLVAGVFAEAFF	TGCGCCAGCAGCTTGGTAGCAGGTGTCTTTGCTGAAGCTTTCTTT	-	-	TRBV5-1	TRBJ1-1
CASSVGGGSGEKLFF	TGTGCCAGCAGCGTGGGAGGGGGCTCTGGTGAAAAACTGTTTTTT	TRBD1	-	TRBV9	TRBJ1-4
CASSFKGYPPFSSYNEQFF	TGTGCCAGCAGCTTTAAGGGCTACCCCCCATTCTCCTCCTACAATGAGCAGTTCTTC	-	once	TRBV7-2	TRBJ2-1
CASSGTGGETQYF	TGTGCCAGTAGCGGGACAGGGGGAGAGACCCAGTACTTC	TRBD1	-	TRBV19	TRBJ2-5
CASSLGLFGGRDYGYTF	TGTGCCAGCAGCTTGGGTCTGTTCGGGGGCCGGGACTATGGCTACACCTTC	-	few	TRBV5-6	TRBJ1-2
CASSTDRGPYNEQFF	TGTGCCAGCAGTACCGACAGGGGGCCCTACAATGAGCAGTTCTTC	TRBD1	-	TRBV6-5	TRBJ2-1
CASSIIRPRGSGAFGYGYTF	TGTGCCAGTAGTATTATCCGTCCCAGGGGCTCAGGGGCCTTTGGCTATGGCTACACCTTC	-	-	TRBV19	TRBJ1-2
CASSFTQQGYGYTF	TGTGCCAGCAGCTTTACTCAACAGGGGTATGGCTACACCTTC	TRBD1	once	TRBV6-5	TRBJ1-2
CASSYLQGLNTEAFF	TGTGCCAGCAGTTATCTTCAGGGTTTGAACACTGAAGCTTTCTTT	-	-	TRBV6-2/TRBV6-3	TRBJ1-1
CASSLGVGRSVTQYF	TGCGCCAGCAGCTTGGGGGTTGGGAGGTCGGTGACCCAGTACTTC	-	-	TRBV5-1	TRBJ2-5
CASSLEGPLSGNTIYF	TGTGCCAGCAGCTTAGAGGGACCGCTCTCTGGAAACACCATATATTTT	-	-	TRBV11-2	TRBJ1-3
CATRSGGGSTGELFF	TGTGCCACCAGGTCAGGCGGGGGATCGACCGGGGAGCTGTTTTTT	TRBD2	-	TRBV24-1	TRBJ2-2